This T cell receptor (beta chain) came from a study of T cells in Graves' hyperthyroidism and ophthalmopathy. Study-level findings and limits: Prediction of ophthalmopathy progression came a median approximately 6 months pre-onset.

The PBMCs studied were ones that came from 9 to 10 ml fresh peripheral blood. The CDR3 is made up of 14 amino acids. Germline V lookup: CDR1 GTSNPN, CDR2 SVGIG (reference sequence). Deletions cut 2 bases from V and 1 base from J, with 11 bases between. In its sample, this clonotype was seen many times. What it binds is not known. TCR beta CDR3 regions were amplified from RNA. HTBI primers were employed in a first-round RT-PCR of the TCR CDR3. One entry per CDR3 protein results from TCRdb running MiXCR on the multiplex PCR reads. The sample holds 650,000 to 850,000 distinct CDR3 sequences, approximately 18% seen once.

The receptor was derived from a woman aged 50 to 65 with Graves' hyperthyroidism that later progressed to Graves' ophthalmopathy. This chain links TRBV30 with TRBJ1-1, with D unclear. Sample: blood. The CDR3 region is CAWSLYLENTEAFF. Here the CDR3 DNA reads TGTGCCTGGAGTTTGTACTTGGAGAACACTGAAGCTTTCTTT.